This T cell receptor beta chain was retrieved from a study of blood T cells in healthy people across ages. Study-wide points: A greater number of naive CD4+ cells and higher diversity distinguished long-lived donors from aged donors.

Trimming stripped 4 bases from V and 0 bases from J, with 28 bases between. Per the germline V gene, CDR1 is ENHRY and CDR2 is SYGVKD. The CDR3 is made up of 20 amino acids. Worth noting for this clonotype: Its antigen is not known.

A second PCR of roughly 7 to 11 cycles used a sample-barcoded 5' primer and a J-beta primer mix. TCRdb recomputed calls from the 5' RACE reads with MiXCR, one row per CDR3 protein. The repertoire holds 1 million or so distinct CDR3 sequences, with 45% as singletons. This TCR was recovered from a woman aged 55-75 years in good health. V and J are TRBV10-3 and TRBJ2-7; a possible D gene is TRBD2 (6 bases). Material for sequencing was blood. As DNA, the CDR3 is TGTGCCATCAGTGGGGGAGGAGCTGGACTCGCTACGCAGAGCTCCTACGAGCAGTACTTC. Translation gives CAISGGGAGLATQSSYEQYF.